This paragraph covers one T cell receptor (beta chain) sequence. V lost 0 bases to trimming and J lost 1 base, with 12 bases between them. The CDR3 runs to 15 residues. Germline V gene data show CDR1 as SQVTM and CDR2 as ANQGSEA. This specimen belongs to a study of blood T cell repertoires in COVID-19. Background on the study: T cells, B-cell-depleted T cells, or PBMCs provided the cDNA or gDNA that served as material.

As processed by the authors: Nucleated cell number was recorded as an estimate derived from reference gene primer amplification. This table comes from immunoSEQ multiplex PCR, and its TCRdb copy is limited to in-frame clones, with some not included. V, J and clone size are taken as reported in that table, and D and trimming were inferred from the DNA itself. The table lists about 330,000 clones, roughly 90% of them singletons. This sequence joins TRBV29-1 and TRBJ1-1; D may be TRBD1 (6 bases). This clonotype originated in a woman in her 30s who had recovered from COVID-19. Specimen: PBMCs or T cells enriched from blood (not recorded which). CDR3 loop: CSVEDFDRWNTEAFF. The CDR3 nucleotides are TGCAGCGTTGAAGATTTCGACAGGTGGAACACTGAAGCTTTCTTT.